This entry concerns a single T cell receptor beta chain. The data originate from a study of blood T cell repertoires in COVID-19. Germline-derived CDR1 and CDR2 are SEHNR and FQNEAQ (reference sequence). The CDR3 extends over 15 amino acids. After removal of 5 bases from V and 5 bases from J, the junction contained 7 bases not matched to a gene. As handled by the study authors: By means of reference gene primer amplification, nucleated cell counts were estimated. The repertoire was sequenced with immunoSEQ multiplex PCR; TCRdb's copy has only in-frame clones and lacks some. The DNA was the basis for D and trimming; V, J and clone size are from that table. The data contain just over 300,000 clones, around 85% of them singletons. Self-reported history from a screening survey and questionnaire set each donor's cohort. Symptom resolution, clearance, or two negative PCRs marked the recovered donors of Cohort 3.

The genes are TRBV7-9 and TRBJ2-7; 12 positions agree with TRBD1. Sequences were obtained from PBMCs or T cells enriched from blood (not recorded which). This sequence was found in a man younger than 45 who had recovered from COVID-19. The CDR3 here is CASSLMGQGADEQYF. CDR3 nucleotide sequence: TGTGCCAGCAGCCTAATGGGACAGGGGGCCGACGAGCAGTACTTC.